The table lists the clone carrying this T cell receptor (beta chain) with a few counts. Its specificity is unknown. These data come from a study of CD8 T cells in ankylosing spondylitis. In TCRdb, the 5' RACE reads were re-called with MiXCR into one record per CDR3 protein. The data contain a few hundred thousand distinct CDR3 sequences, 15% to 20% of them singletons. The V segment lost 6 bases and the J segment 0 bases; nucleotides outside the gene matches: 3. The CDR3 length is 15 residues. Germline V gene data show CDR1 as SNHLY and CDR2 as FYNNEI. Regarding the study as a whole: Ankylosing spondylitis blood appeared to carry a characteristic TCR beta motif of roughly eight highly homologous variants.

V usage is TRBV2 and J usage is TRBJ1-5; 9 nucleotides agree with TRBD1. This clonotype originated in a male donor with ankylosing spondylitis. The sample taken for sequencing was blood, either unsorted or a sorted T cell fraction (not recorded which). The CDR3 is CASRGQGLSNQPQHF. The DNA for the CDR3 is TGTGCCAGCAGGGGACAGGGCCTTAGCAATCAGCCCCAGCATTTT.